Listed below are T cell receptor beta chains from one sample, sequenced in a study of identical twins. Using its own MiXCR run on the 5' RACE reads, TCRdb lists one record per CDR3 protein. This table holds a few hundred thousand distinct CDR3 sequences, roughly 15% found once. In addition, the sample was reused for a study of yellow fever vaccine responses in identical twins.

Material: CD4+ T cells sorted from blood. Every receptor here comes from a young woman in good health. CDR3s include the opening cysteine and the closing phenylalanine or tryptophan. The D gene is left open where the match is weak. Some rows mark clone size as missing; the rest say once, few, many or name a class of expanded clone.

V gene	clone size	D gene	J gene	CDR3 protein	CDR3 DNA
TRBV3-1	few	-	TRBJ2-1	CASSQDMSYNEQFF	TGTGCCAGCAGCCAAGACATGTCCTACAATGAGCAGTTCTTC
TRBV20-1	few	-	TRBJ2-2	CSAPSPGELFF	TGCAGTGCCCCGTCCCCCGGGGAGCTGTTTTTT
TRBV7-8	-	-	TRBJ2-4	CASSLSFGQGIAKNIQYF	TGTGCCAGCAGCTTGTCTTTTGGGCAGGGAATAGCCAAAAACATTCAGTACTTC
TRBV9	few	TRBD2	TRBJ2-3	CASSVGGLAGGPADTQYF	TGTGCCAGCAGCGTAGGGGGACTAGCGGGAGGGCCCGCAGATACGCAGTATTTT
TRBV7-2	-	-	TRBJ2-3	CASSRIGTLSTDTQYF	TGTGCCAGCAGCCGAATCGGGACCCTGAGCACAGATACGCAGTATTTT
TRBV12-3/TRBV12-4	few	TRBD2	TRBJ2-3	CASSLMLAGVDTQYF	TGTGCCAGCAGTTTAATGCTAGCGGGGGTGGATACGCAGTATTTT
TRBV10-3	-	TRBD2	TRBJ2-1	CAISEGSGTGNEQIF	TGTGCCATCAGTGAGGGGAGCGGGACGGGGAATGAGCAGATCTTC
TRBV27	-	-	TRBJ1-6	CASSSWGITPLHF	TGTGCCAGCAGTTCCTGGGGGATCACTCCCCTCCACTTT
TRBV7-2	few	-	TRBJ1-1	CASSSQYGGGTEAFF	TGTGCCAGCAGCTCTCAGTATGGGGGAGGCACTGAAGCTTTCTTT
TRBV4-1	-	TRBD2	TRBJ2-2	CASRLAAETGELFF	TGCGCCAGCAGACTAGCGGCAGAGACCGGGGAGCTGTTTTTT
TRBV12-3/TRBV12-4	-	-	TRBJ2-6	CASSPPQGRSGANVLTF	TGTGCCAGCAGTCCGCCCCAGGGCCGCTCTGGGGCCAACGTCCTGACTTTC
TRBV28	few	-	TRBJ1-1	CASKLIGAEAFF	TGTGCCAGCAAACTTATAGGGGCAGAAGCTTTCTTT
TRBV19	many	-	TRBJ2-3	CASSIGSTDTQYF	TGTGCCAGTAGTATCGGCAGCACAGATACGCAGTATTTT
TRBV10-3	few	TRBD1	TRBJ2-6	CAITRDRGSGANVLTF	TGTGCCATCACCCGGGACAGAGGCTCTGGGGCCAACGTCCTGACTTTC
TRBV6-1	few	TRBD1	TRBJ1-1	CASRDRELTEAFF	TGTGCCAGCAGGGACAGGGAACTCACTGAAGCTTTCTTT
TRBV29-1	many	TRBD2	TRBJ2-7	CSVGLANYEQYF	TGCAGCGTTGGACTAGCGAATTACGAGCAGTACTTC
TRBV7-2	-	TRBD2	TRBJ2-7	CASSSGTSGSSEQYF	TGTGCCAGCAGCTCCGGGACTAGCGGGAGTTCAGAGCAGTACTTC
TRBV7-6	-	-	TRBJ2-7	CASSKGRDQSYEQYF	TGTGCCAGCAGCAAGGGAAGGGACCAGTCCTACGAGCAGTACTTC
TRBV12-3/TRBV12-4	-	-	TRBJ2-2	CASKKYTGELFF	TGTGCCAGCAAGAAGTACACCGGGGAGCTGTTTTTT
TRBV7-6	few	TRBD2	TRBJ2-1	CASSTPGTSGVEEQFF	TGTGCCAGCAGCACTCCCGGGACTAGCGGGGTCGAGGAGCAGTTCTTC
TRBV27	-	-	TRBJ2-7	CASSLKQAPGYEQYF	TGTGCCAGCAGTTTGAAGCAGGCTCCCGGGTACGAGCAGTACTTC
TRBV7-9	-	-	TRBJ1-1	CASSLGTSGGSTEAFF	TGTGCCAGCAGCCTAGGGACGTCCGGAGGGAGCACTGAAGCTTTCTTT
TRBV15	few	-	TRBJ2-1	CATSRDSGFRDNEQFF	TGTGCCACCAGCAGAGATTCGGGGTTTAGGGACAATGAGCAGTTCTTC
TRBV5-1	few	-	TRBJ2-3	CASSLLLETDTQYF	TGCGCCAGCAGCTTGTTATTGGAGACAGATACGCAGTATTTT
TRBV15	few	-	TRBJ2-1	CATSRNRDVGGNEQFF	TGTGCCACCAGCAGAAACCGGGACGTCGGAGGCAATGAGCAGTTCTTC
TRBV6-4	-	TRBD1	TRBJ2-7	CASSDARGQAYF	TGTGCCAGCAGTGACGCGCGGGGACAGGCGTACTTC